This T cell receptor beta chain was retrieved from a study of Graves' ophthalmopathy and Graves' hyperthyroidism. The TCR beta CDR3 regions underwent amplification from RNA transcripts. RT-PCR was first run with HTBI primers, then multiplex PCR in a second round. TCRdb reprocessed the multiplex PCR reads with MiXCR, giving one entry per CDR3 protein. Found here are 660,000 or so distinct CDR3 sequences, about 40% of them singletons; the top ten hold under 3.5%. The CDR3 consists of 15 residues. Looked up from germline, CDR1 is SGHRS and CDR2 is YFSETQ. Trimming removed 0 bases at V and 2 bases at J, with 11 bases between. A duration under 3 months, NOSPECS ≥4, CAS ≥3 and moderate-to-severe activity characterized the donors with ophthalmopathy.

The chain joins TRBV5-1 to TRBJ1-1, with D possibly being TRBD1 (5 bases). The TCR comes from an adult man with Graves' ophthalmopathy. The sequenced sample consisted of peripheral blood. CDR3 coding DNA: TGCGCCAGCAGCTTGGGGACACGGGGCAACACTGAAGCTTTCTTT. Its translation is CASSLGTRGNTEAFF.